The TCR beta chain described here comes from a study of beta chain features in type 1 diabetes. Study outcomes and limitations: Lower insertion and higher deletion counts appeared at VDJ junctions in type 1 diabetes patients.

This CDR3 contains 14 residues. Unmatched junction bases numbered 4, after V lost 6 bases and J lost 2 bases. Germline CDR1 reads SNHLY; CDR2 reads FYNNEI. Isolated RNA was reverse transcribed in full, so expressed TCRB transcripts were sequenced. Libraries were prepared by immunoSEQ multiplex PCR; TCRdb keeps only in-frame clonotypes and omits some of them. The sample includes a few hundred thousand clones, more than 9.5% seen only once; the top ten take about 0.015%. About this clone: Its specificity is not known.

This clonotype was sampled from a woman between 25 and 40 years old in good health. V gene TRBV2 combines with J gene TRBJ1-5, with TRBD1 matching 7 bases. Sequenced material: naive CD4+ T cells from blood. CDR3 bases: TGTGCCAGCAGAGTTGACAGGGGCAATCAGCCCCAGCATTTT. Protein sequence: CASRVDRGNQPQHF.